The clone carrying this T cell receptor beta chain was counted ten times or more. Its antigen is unknown. This record comes from a study of spatial heterogeneity in lung cancer. Germline values: CDR1 MGHRA, CDR2 YSYEKL. CDR3 length: 18 residues. Unmatched junction bases numbered 10, after V lost 2 bases and J lost 3 bases. Carried by each TCR cDNA molecule was a unique molecular identifier. One entry per CDR3 protein, called by TCRdb with MiXCR from the 5' RACE reads. The data hold about 70,000 distinct CDR3 sequences, with nearly 9% observed a single time. This sample's time point: blood at routine non-recurrence follow-up after resection. The authors sequenced whole RNA from tumor, nontumor lung or frozen PBMC without sorting. Findings and caveats of the study: At tumor resection, ubiquitous expanded TCRs were detected in blood more often than later.

The receptor comes from a female donor with early-stage non-small cell lung cancer. V and J are TRBV4-1 and TRBJ2-3; 11 bases map to TRBD2. The sample in question was PBMCs, obtained at follow-up. In DNA form, the CDR3 reads TGCGCCAGCAGCCAAAGGACCGTAGCGGGAGGGCCGACAGATACGCAGTATTTT. Amino acid sequence: CASSQRTVAGGPTDTQYF.